One sample yielded the 18 T cell receptor beta chains listed below, sequenced in a study of T cell responses to AZD1222 COVID-19 vaccine. Here immunoSEQ multiplex PCR was the method, and the copy in TCRdb shows in-frame clones only, minus some. The table records roughly 150,000 clones, around nine tenths of them present only once. Here the sequenced sample was peripheral blood, taken 28 days after the second AZD1222 dose. Receptors were obtained from an adult who received the AZD1222 COVID-19 vaccine.

The chain couples TRBV10-3 to TRBJ2-7, with D possibly TRBD2 on 6 matching bases. Germline lookup yields CDR1 ENHRY and CDR2 SYGVKD. This CDR3 is 13 amino acids long. V was pared by 9 bases and J by 3 bases, with 15 bases between. The CDR3 nucleotides are TGTGCCATTGGCAGGGAGGCTGGCTACGAGCAGTACTTC. It specifies CAIGREAGYEQYF.

This chain connects TRBV12-5 to TRBJ1-1; a weak D match, TRBD1 (5 bases). CDR3 length: 16 residues. Between the trimmed V and J ends, which lost 3 bases and 5 bases, there was a span of 19 bases. The V gene's germline CDR1 is LGHNT and CDR2 FRNRAP. The CDR3 protein is CASGLDSDMVGTEAFF. In nucleotides, the CDR3 is TGTGCTAGTGGTTTAGACTCGGACATGGTGGGAACTGAAGCTTTCTTT.

The rearrangement links TRBV5-1 to TRBJ1-5, with 7 bases matching TRBD1. The junction had 2 bases not matched to a gene; V was cut back by 4 bases and J by 1 base. This CDR3 is 14 amino acids long. In germline, CDR1 is SGHRS, CDR2 YFSETQ. This CDR3 is CASSQGDSNQPQHF. The CDR3 region has the DNA TGCGCCAGCAGCCAGGGGGACAGCAATCAGCCCCAGCATTTT. Full variable domain (remainder filled in from reference TRBV5-1 and TRBJ1-5): KAGVTQTPRYLIKTRGQQVTLSCSPISGHRSVSWYQQTPGQGLQFLFEYFSETQRNKGNFPGRFSGRQFSNSRSEMNVSTLELGDSALYLCASSQGDSNQPQHFGDGTRLSIL.

The chain is built from TRBV4-1 and TRBJ1-2; D not resolved. The CDR3 runs to 16 residues. Germline V gene data show CDR1 as MGHRA and CDR2 as YSYEKL. V was cut by 1 base and J by 1 base, with 13 bases left in between. The CDR3 nucleotides are TGCGCCAGCAGCCAAGTGGTCCCCGGCCTTAACTATGGCTACACCTTC. Translation gives CASSQVVPGLNYGYTF.

The chain recombines TRBV18 with TRBJ1-1, with a weak D call TRBD1 (5 bases). V lost 6 bases, J lost 2 bases, and 10 bases lay in between. CDR1 and CDR2 (germline): KGHSH, LQKENI. This CDR3 region has 13 residues. CDR3 in DNA: TGTGCCAGCTCTACTCAGGGAAACACTGAAGCTTTCTTT. Translation gives CASSTQGNTEAFF.

The chain uses TRBV7-9 and TRBJ1-6, with D unclear. Germline assignment: CDR1 SEHNR and CDR2 FQNEAQ (reference sequence). The CDR3 loop spans 15 amino acids. Trimming cost V 4 bases and J 7 bases, with 14 bases left between them. CDR3 coding DNA: TGTGCCAGCAGCTCCTCCAATGGACCCAATTCACCCCTCCACTTT. Translating it yields CASSSSNGPNSPLHF.

The chain links TRBV10-3 to TRBJ1-4, with a tentative D call TRBD1 (5 bases). The V end was cut by 5 bases, the J end by 11 bases, with 18 bases between. CDR1 ENHRY and CDR2 SYGVKD come from the germline V gene. The CDR3 covers 14 residues. CDR3 sequence (DNA): TGTGCCATCAGTAACTTGAAGGGGTATGGGAAACTGTTTTTT. Protein sequence: CAISNLKGYGKLFF.

The table lists this clone with a count of one. The V and J genes are TRBV3-1 (or the pseudogene TRBV3-2) and TRBJ1-2, with a tentative D call TRBD1 (5 bases). Germline CDR1 and CDR2: LGHDT and YNNKEL (reference sequence). CDR3 length: 13 amino acids. Deletions cut 4 bases from V and 2 bases from J, with 8 bases between. CDR3 sequence (DNA): TGTGCCAGCAGCCCGACAGCAAACTATGGCTACACCTTC. As protein: CASSPTANYGYTF.

The chain employs TRBV6-6 and TRBJ2-7, with TRBD1 matching over 9 bases. CDR3 length equals 14 residues. In germline, CDR1 is MNHNY, CDR2 SVGAGI (reference sequence). With 5 bases clipped from V and 4 bases from J, the junction kept 6 bases outside the gene matches. Written as DNA, the CDR3 is TGTGCCAGCAGTCCGGGACAGGGCGCTTACGAGCAGTACTTC. Translated: CASSPGQGAYEQYF.

This chain joins TRBV29-1 and TRBJ2-5, with D hard to call. The V and J ends lost 3 bases and 1 base respectively, with 9 bases between them. Germline assignment: CDR1 SQVTM and CDR2 ANQGSEA. This CDR3 has 13 amino acids. The CDR3 sequence is CSVDLGIQETQYF. The CDR3, as DNA: TGCAGCGTTGATCTAGGGATCCAAGAGACCCAGTACTTC.

The chain is built from TRBV15 and TRBJ1-2; 9 positions agree with TRBD1. The CDR3 totals 15 residues. Germline CDR1 and CDR2: LNHNV and YYDKDF (reference sequence). V lost 0 bases to trimming and J lost 5 bases; unmatched junction nucleotides: 4. The CDR3 DNA follows: TGTGCCACCAGCAGAGATGGACAGGGGTCTTATGGCTACACCTTC. As protein: CATSRDGQGSYGYTF.

This clone was detected once. The CDR3 loop is CSASSQADNSPLHF. The CDR3 nucleotides are TGCAGTGCTAGTTCCCAAGCGGATAATTCACCCCTCCACTTT. This chain links TRBV20-1 with TRBJ1-6; no reliable D call. Per the germline V gene, CDR1 is DFQATT and CDR2 is SNEGSKA (reference sequence). The CDR3 has 14 amino acids. V was shortened by 3 bases and J by 5 bases, with 11 bases between the two germline ends.

The chain combines TRBV5-4 with TRBJ2-6; possibly TRBD2 for D (5 bases). The CDR3 spans 16 residues. Germline V lookup: CDR1 SGHNT, CDR2 YYREEE (reference sequence). Trimming cost V 4 bases and J 0 bases, with 11 bases left between them. The CDR3 DNA is TGTGCCAGCAGCCCAGAAACTAGCTCTGGGGCCAACGTCCTGACTTTC. Translated, it gives CASSPETSSGANVLTF.

The genes are TRBV7-9 and TRBJ2-1; maybe TRBD2 (7 bases). The CDR3 runs to 14 residues. V lost 6 bases and J lost 3, with 12 bases in between. Germline V gene lookup returns CDR1 SEHNR and CDR2 FQNEAQ (reference sequence). CDR3 loop: CASRHREGYNEQFF. The CDR3 DNA reads as TGTGCCAGCAGGCACAGGGAGGGCTACAATGAGCAGTTCTTC.

About this clone itself: Being one base from a much bigger clone, this may be a read error. The sample contains more than one DNA sequence encoding this CDR3. The V gene is TRBV6-5, the J gene TRBJ1-1; D gene uncertain. Per the germline V gene, CDR1 is MNHEY and CDR2 is SVGAGI. V was shortened by 2 bases and J by 1 base, with 5 bases between the two germline ends. The length of the CDR3 is 13 residues. The CDR3 nucleotides are TGTGCCAGCAGTTACGGGGAGAACACTGAAGCTTTCTTT. It is translated as CASSYGENTEAFF.

Ten or more counts support this clone. The sample has other DNA sequences that encode this CDR3 too. The chain has TRBV2 and TRBJ1-1; D unclear. Germline-derived CDR1 and CDR2 are SNHLY and FYNNEI. The CDR3 runs to 14 residues. The ends were cut back, 6 bases at V and 1 base at J, with 12 bases in the middle. Written as DNA, the CDR3 is TGTGCCAGCAGAGCAGGTAGGGAGAACACTGAAGCTTTCTTT. Protein: CASRAGRENTEAFF.

The V gene is TRBV9, the J gene TRBJ1-3; 8 bases map to TRBD1. Germline trimming cut 7 bases from V and 3 bases from J; bases unmatched to any gene: 12. Germline values: CDR1 SGDLS, CDR2 YYNGEE. The CDR3 spans 16 residues. CDR3 sequence reads: CASGPRQGRRGNTIYF. DNA for the CDR3: TGTGCCAGCGGACCCCGACAGGGGCGACGTGGAAACACCATATATTTT.

The CDR3 is CASSVDRGRTEAFF. DNA for the CDR3: TGTGCCAGCAGTGTGGACAGGGGGCGAACTGAAGCTTTCTTT. The V call is TRBV2, the J call TRBJ1-1; 11 positions match TRBD1. The germline gives CDR1 SNHLY, CDR2 FYNNEI. CDR3 length: 14 residues. V lost 4 bases to trimming and J lost 5 bases; unmatched junction nucleotides: 3.